These 23 T cell receptor beta chains originate from one sample sequenced in a study of blood T cell repertoires in COVID-19. The data were produced by immunoSEQ multiplex PCR, yet TCRdb's version contains in-frame clones alone and is incomplete. The sample has about 250,000 clones, 86% seen once. The specimen sequenced was peripheral blood. Receptors were obtained from a woman in her sixties or seventies who had recovered from COVID-19.

For this clone: A junction boundary mismatches the germline segment, possibly from a read error. The chain joins TRBV7-2 to TRBJ2-3; no definite D call. Germline CDR1 reads SGHTA; CDR2 reads FQGNSA. The CDR3 is made up of 11 amino acids. The CDR3: CASSSRYTQYF. CDR3 in DNA: TGTGCCAGCAGCTCTCGATATACACAGTATTTT.

The chain couples TRBV11-3 to TRBJ2-7; TRBD1 might be the D (6 bases). Germline values: CDR1 SGHNT, CDR2 YENEEA. This CDR3 is 12 amino acids long. Between the trimmed V and J ends, which lost 3 bases and 6 bases, there was a span of 9 bases. CDR3 region: CASSLGRGEQYF. The CDR3 DNA follows: TGTGCCAGCAGCTTGGGCAGGGGCGAGCAGTACTTC.

Written as DNA, the CDR3 is TGTGCCAGCAGCCAATCGAGGCTACGGAACCTTTATCAGCCCCAGCATTTT. Its protein product is CASSQSRLRNLYQPQHF. V and J are TRBV3-1 (or the pseudogene TRBV3-2) and TRBJ1-5; D gene unclear. V gave up 2 bases and J gave up 5 bases, with 19 bases separating them. Germline CDR1 reads LGHDT; CDR2 reads YNNKEL (reference sequence). This CDR3 comprises 17 residues.

CDR3 bases: TGTGCCAGTAGTAGCCTCGGCTATGGCTACACCTTC. Translation gives CASSSLGYGYTF. V and J are TRBV19 and TRBJ1-2; D not certain. The ends were cut back, 4 bases at V and 4 bases at J, with 7 bases in the middle. The CDR3 is made up of 12 amino acids. Germline values: CDR1 LNHDA, CDR2 SQIVND (reference sequence).

This clone was detected many times. The V and J genes are TRBV6-1 and TRBJ2-3; D is ambiguous. The CDR3 has 15 amino acids. Between the trimmed V and J ends, which lost 2 bases and 4 bases, there was a span of 13 bases. Germline V lookup: CDR1 MNHNS, CDR2 SASEGT. The CDR3 DNA sequence: TGTGCCAGCAGTGAAATCCCCGACAAGGCAGATACGCAGTATTTT. This sequence encodes CASSEIPDKADTQYF.

This chain's CDR3 is CASSPGVNEQFF. The CDR3 coding sequence is TGTGCCAGCAGCCCAGGGGTGAATGAGCAGTTCTTC. This sequence joins TRBV3-1 (or the pseudogene TRBV3-2) and TRBJ2-1; D is perhaps TRBD1 (6 bases). The CDR3 sequence is 12 residues long. From germline, CDR1 is LGHDT and CDR2 YNNKEL (reference sequence). V dropped 4 bases and J dropped 7 bases, with 8 bases sitting between them.

CDR3 sequence: CASSIAGGANTGELFF. The DNA of the CDR3 is TGTGCCAGTAGTATAGCGGGGGGCGCGAACACCGGGGAGCTGTTTTTT. The V gene is TRBV19, the J gene TRBJ2-2; possible D gene TRBD2, 7 bases. Trimming pared 1 base from V and 0 bases from J, leaving 9 bases between. Germline values: CDR1 LNHDA, CDR2 SQIVND (reference sequence). The CDR3 sequence is 16 residues long.

The V gene is TRBV11-1, the J gene TRBJ1-2; maybe TRBD1 (5 bases). The germline V gene encodes CDR1 SGHAT and CDR2 FQDESV (reference sequence). Trimming stripped 4 bases from V and 7 bases from J, with 13 bases between. The CDR3 length is 13 residues. The CDR3 region is CASSSVHGAGYTF. The CDR3 DNA sequence: TGTGCCAGCAGCTCGGTTCATGGGGCTGGCTACACCTTC.

J is TRBJ1-5 and V is TRBV6-2 or TRBV6-3; perhaps TRBD1 as D (5 bases). In germline, CDR1 is MNHEY, CDR2 SVGEGT. This CDR3 contains 16 residues. Trimming took off 4 bases at V and 4 bases at J, with 17 bases between the two ends. The CDR3 bases are TGTGCCAGCAGTTCCTCATGGGGGGGGTTAAATCAGCCCCAGCATTTT. Protein: CASSSSWGGLNQPQHF.

The gene calls are TRBV27 and TRBJ1-5; 8 bases line up with TRBD1. The CDR3 sequence is 16 residues long. The junction had 7 bases not matched to a gene; V was cut back by 4 bases and J by 2 bases. The germline gives CDR1 MNHEY, CDR2 SMNVEV (reference sequence). In nucleotides, the CDR3 is TGTGCCAGCAGTTCACGGACAGGGTCGGGCAATCAGCCCCAGCATTTT. Translating gives CASSSRTGSGNQPQHF.

In its sample, this clone was seen a few times. The CDR3 spells CASSPGRTGAYEQYF. In nucleotides, the CDR3 is TGTGCCAGCAGCCCCGGGCGGACGGGAGCATACGAGCAGTACTTC. This chain uses TRBV13 with TRBJ2-7, with D perhaps TRBD2 (6 bases). Germline CDR1 is PRHDT and CDR2 is FYEKMQ (reference sequence). Trimming stripped 5 bases from V and 4 bases from J, with 18 bases between. The CDR3 has 15 residues.

The chain couples TRBV4-1 to TRBJ2-5, with TRBD1 identical over 9 bases. Germline-derived CDR1 and CDR2 are MGHRA and YSYEKL. CDR3 length: 17 amino acids. Losses at the gene ends were 0 bases for V and 4 bases for J; bases not matched to a gene: 9. This CDR3 is CASSQDRGQGRGETQYF. As DNA, the CDR3 is TGCGCCAGCAGCCAAGATAGAGGACAGGGGAGGGGAGAGACCCAGTACTTC.

This clone was observed a handful of times. The V gene is TRBV4-2, the J gene TRBJ1-4, with D uncertain. This CDR3 comprises 15 residues. The germline gives CDR1 LGHNA, CDR2 YNFKEQ. V gave up 4 bases and J gave up 5 bases, with 14 bases separating them. CDR3 bases: TGTGCCAGCAGCCCAGTCCGGGGTAGAAATGAAAAACTGTTTTTT. It translates to CASSPVRGRNEKLFF.

CDR3 sequence reads: CASSLLVAGDNNEQFF. CDR3 nucleotide sequence: TGCGCCAGCAGCTTGTTGGTGGCAGGGGATAACAATGAGCAGTTCTTC. The rearrangement joins TRBV5-1 to TRBJ2-1; D might be TRBD1 (6 bases). Trimming shortened V by 1 base and J by 5 bases, and 16 bases separated the two germline ends. The CDR3 spans 16 residues. Germline V gives CDR1 SGHRS, CDR2 YFSETQ.

The rearrangement uses TRBV6-5 and TRBJ1-2; TRBD1 matches at 8 bases. The germline V gene has CDR1 MNHEY and CDR2 SVGAGI. With 6 bases clipped from V and 7 bases from J, the junction kept 10 bases outside the gene matches. The CDR3 is 14 residues long. CDR3 in amino acids: CASSLTGEFGGYTF. CDR3 in DNA: TGTGCCAGCAGCCTGACAGGGGAGTTTGGTGGCTACACCTTC.

The CDR3 here is CASSVDSRITEAFF. CDR3 sequence (DNA): TGTGCCAGCAGCGTAGATTCCAGAATAACTGAAGCTTTCTTT. The chain joins TRBV9 to TRBJ1-1; D is uncertain. Per the germline V gene, CDR1 is SGDLS and CDR2 is YYNGEE. The CDR3 has 14 residues. V was shortened by 0 bases and J by 5 bases, with 11 bases between the two germline ends.

Note on this clone: The germline gene is not matched at one end of the junction; a read error may be the cause. J is TRBJ2-2 and V is TRBV7-7, with D possibly being TRBD1 (5 bases). Germline V gene sequence: CDR1 SSHAT, CDR2 FNYEAQ (reference sequence). The length of the CDR3 is 14 residues. The CDR3 bases are TGTGCTAGCAGGTCAGGGCCGAACACCGGGGAGCTGTTTTTT. It encodes CASRSGPNTGELFF.

The chain couples TRBV6-5 to TRBJ1-1, with D unresolved. The CDR3 is 15 residues long. V gave up 3 bases and J gave up 5 bases, with 16 bases separating them. Germline CDR1 reads MNHEY; CDR2 reads SVGAGI. DNA for the CDR3: TGTGCCAGCAGTTATTGGGCAACTGGAAGGACTGAAGCTTTCTTT. Its protein product is CASSYWATGRTEAFF.

The chain is built from TRBV5-1 and TRBJ2-6; TRBD1 is a possible D gene (6 bases). This CDR3 spans 18 amino acids. Germline V lookup: CDR1 SGHRS, CDR2 YFSETQ. V shed 5 bases and J shed 0 bases, with 18 bases lying between them. The CDR3 here is CASRINFGQNSGANVLTF. The DNA of the CDR3 is TGCGCCAGCAGAATAAACTTCGGACAGAACTCTGGGGCCAACGTCCTGACTTTC.

In its sample, this clone was seen a few times. V is TRBV6-4 and J is TRBJ1-6; D call uncertain. The CDR3 is 11 amino acids. The V gene lost 9 bases and the J gene lost 7 bases, with 7 bases spanning the gap. The V gene's germline CDR1 is MRHNA and CDR2 SNTAGT. The CDR3 DNA sequence: TGTGCCAGACAAGTGAATTCACCCCTCCACTTT. This encodes CARQVNSPLHF.

The chain uses TRBV29-1 and TRBJ1-2; D unresolved. This CDR3 spans 14 amino acids. V lost 6 bases, J lost 6 bases, and 20 bases lay in between. Germline V gene lookup returns CDR1 SQVTM and CDR2 ANQGSEA. The CDR3 protein is CSVGSPDPRDGYTF. Written as DNA, the CDR3 is TGCAGCGTCGGAAGCCCCGACCCGAGGGATGGCTACACCTTC.

The chain couples TRBV18 to TRBJ2-1, with no clear D. V dropped 4 bases and J dropped 4 bases, with 17 bases sitting between them. Per germline, CDR1 KGHSH and CDR2 LQKENI. This CDR3 has 16 amino acids. CDR3 region: CASSLPGPHSYNEQFF. The CDR3 coding sequence is TGTGCCAGCTCACTCCCGGGTCCTCACTCATACAATGAGCAGTTCTTC.

This chain connects TRBV6-2 or TRBV6-3 to TRBJ2-3, with TRBD2 matching over 8 bases. The V gene end was trimmed by 6 bases and the J gene end by 4 bases; junction bases not matched to a gene: 6. The V gene's germline CDR1 is MNHEY and CDR2 SVGEGT. The CDR3 runs 14 residues. CDR3 DNA: TGTGCCAGCAGCCTCAATAGCGGGGCAGATACGCAGTATTTT. As protein: CASSLNSGADTQYF.